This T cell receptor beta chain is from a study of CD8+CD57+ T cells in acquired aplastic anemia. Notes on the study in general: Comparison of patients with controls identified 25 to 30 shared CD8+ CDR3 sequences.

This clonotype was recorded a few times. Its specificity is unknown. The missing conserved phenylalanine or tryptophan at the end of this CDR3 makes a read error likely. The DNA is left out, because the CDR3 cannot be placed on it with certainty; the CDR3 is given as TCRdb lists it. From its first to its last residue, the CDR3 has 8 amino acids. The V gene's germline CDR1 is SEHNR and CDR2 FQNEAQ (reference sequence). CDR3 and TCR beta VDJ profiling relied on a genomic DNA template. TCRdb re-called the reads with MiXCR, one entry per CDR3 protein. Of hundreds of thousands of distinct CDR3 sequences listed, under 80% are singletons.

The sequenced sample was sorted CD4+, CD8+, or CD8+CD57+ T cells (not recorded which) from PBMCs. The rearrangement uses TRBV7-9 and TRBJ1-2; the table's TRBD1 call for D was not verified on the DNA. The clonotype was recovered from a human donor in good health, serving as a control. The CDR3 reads CASSGTHR.